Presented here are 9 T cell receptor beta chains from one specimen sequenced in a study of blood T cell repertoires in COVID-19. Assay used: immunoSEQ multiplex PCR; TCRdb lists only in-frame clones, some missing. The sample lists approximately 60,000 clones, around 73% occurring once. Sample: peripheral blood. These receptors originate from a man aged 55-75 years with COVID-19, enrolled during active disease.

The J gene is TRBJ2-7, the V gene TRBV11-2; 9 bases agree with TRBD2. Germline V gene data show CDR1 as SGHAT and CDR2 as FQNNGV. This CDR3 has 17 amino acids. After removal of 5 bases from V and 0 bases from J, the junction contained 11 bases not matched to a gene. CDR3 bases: TGTGCCAGCAGCGGGCTAGCGGGGACTCGGGGCTCCTACGAGCAGTACTTC. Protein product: CASSGLAGTRGSYEQYF.

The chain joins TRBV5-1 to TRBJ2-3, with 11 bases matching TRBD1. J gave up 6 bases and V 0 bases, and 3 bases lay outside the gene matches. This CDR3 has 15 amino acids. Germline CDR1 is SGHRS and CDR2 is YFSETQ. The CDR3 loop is CASSLEGQGDDTQYF. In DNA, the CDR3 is TGCGCCAGCAGCTTGGAGGGACAGGGGGACGATACGCAGTATTTT.

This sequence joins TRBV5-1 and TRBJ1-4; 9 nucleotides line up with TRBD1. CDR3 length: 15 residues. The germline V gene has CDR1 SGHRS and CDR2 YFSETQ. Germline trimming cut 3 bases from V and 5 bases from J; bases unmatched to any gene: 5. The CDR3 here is CASSSRTGANEKLFF. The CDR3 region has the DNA TGCGCCAGCAGCTCCCGGACAGGGGCGAATGAAAAACTGTTTTTT.

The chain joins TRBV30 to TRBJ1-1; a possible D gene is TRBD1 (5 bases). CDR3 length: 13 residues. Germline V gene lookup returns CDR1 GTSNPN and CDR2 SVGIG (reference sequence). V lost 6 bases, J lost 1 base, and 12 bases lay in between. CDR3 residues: CACTQQENTEAFF. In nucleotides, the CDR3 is TGTGCCTGTACTCAACAGGAGAACACTGAAGCTTTCTTT.

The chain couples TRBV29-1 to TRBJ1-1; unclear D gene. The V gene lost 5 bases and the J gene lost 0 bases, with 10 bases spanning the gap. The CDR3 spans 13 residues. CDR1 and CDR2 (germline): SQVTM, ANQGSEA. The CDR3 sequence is CSVFKYMNTEAFF. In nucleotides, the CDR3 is TGCAGCGTTTTCAAGTACATGAACACTGAAGCTTTCTTT. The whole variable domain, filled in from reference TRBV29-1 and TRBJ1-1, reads SAVISQKPSRDICQRGTSLTIQCQVDSQVTMMFWYRQQPGQSLTLIATANQGSEATYESGFVIDKFPISRPNLTFSTLTVSNMSPEDSSIYLCSVFKYMNTEAFFGQGTRLTVV.

CDR3 nucleotide sequence: TGTGCCAGCAGCTTATCGCGGGAGGGCCCGAACGAGCAGTACTTC. As protein: CASSLSREGPNEQYF. This chain links TRBV7-2 with TRBJ2-7, with 9 bases matching TRBD2. With V trimmed by 2 bases and J by 5 bases, 7 bases remained unmatched. Germline V lookup: CDR1 SGHTA, CDR2 FQGNSA. CDR3 size: 15 residues.

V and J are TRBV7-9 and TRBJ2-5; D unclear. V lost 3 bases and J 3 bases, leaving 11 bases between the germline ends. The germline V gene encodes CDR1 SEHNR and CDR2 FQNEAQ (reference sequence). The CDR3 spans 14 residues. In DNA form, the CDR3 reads TGTGCCAGCAGCTTGCAGCGTACGGAAGAGACCCAGTACTTC. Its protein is CASSLQRTEETQYF. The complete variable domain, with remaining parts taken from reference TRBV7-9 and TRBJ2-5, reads DTGVSQNPRHKITKRGQNVTFRCDPISEHNRLYWYRQTLGQGPEFLTYFQNEAQLEKSRLLSDRFSAERPKGSFSTLEIQRTEQGDSAMYLCASSLQRTEETQYFGPGTRLLVL.

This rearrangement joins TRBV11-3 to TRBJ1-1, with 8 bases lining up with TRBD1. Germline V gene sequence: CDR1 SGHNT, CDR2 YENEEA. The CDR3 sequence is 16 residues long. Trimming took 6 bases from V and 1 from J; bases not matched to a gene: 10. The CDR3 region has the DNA TGTGCCAGCAGTTCCCCCCAGGGGACAGGGAACACTGAAGCTTTCTTT. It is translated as CASSSPQGTGNTEAFF.

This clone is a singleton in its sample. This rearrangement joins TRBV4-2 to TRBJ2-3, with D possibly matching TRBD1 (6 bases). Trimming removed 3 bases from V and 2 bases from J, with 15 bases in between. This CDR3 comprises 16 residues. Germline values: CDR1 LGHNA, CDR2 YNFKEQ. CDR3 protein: CASSQCETGNTDTQYF. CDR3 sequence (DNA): TGTGCCAGCAGCCAGTGTGAGACAGGAAACACAGATACGCAGTATTTT.